Following are 30 T cell receptor beta chains from one sample sequenced in a study of T cell responses to AZD1222 COVID-19 vaccine. The repertoire was sequenced with immunoSEQ multiplex PCR; TCRdb's copy has only in-frame clones and lacks some. In the table there are just over 150,000 clones, over 80% of which are singletons. The source was peripheral blood, collected 28 days after the second AZD1222 dose. These receptors all stem from an adult who received the AZD1222 COVID-19 vaccine.

This chain joins TRBV19 and TRBJ2-2; D gene unclear. The V gene's germline CDR1 is LNHDA and CDR2 SQIVND (reference sequence). The V end lost 7 bases, the J end lost 1 base, and 10 bases lay between the germline ends. The CDR3 contains 14 residues. Here the CDR3 DNA reads TGTGCCAGTAAAGATCAGCGGAACACCGGGGAGCTGTTTTTT. This gives the protein CASKDQRNTGELFF.

This rearrangement joins TRBV2 to TRBJ1-3, with D perhaps matching TRBD1 (6 bases). The CDR3 runs to 16 residues. V dropped 6 bases and J dropped 2 bases, with 17 bases sitting between them. Germline V lookup: CDR1 SNHLY, CDR2 FYNNEI. The chain's CDR3 is CASSNLDGQTGNTIYF. The CDR3, as DNA: TGTGCCAGCAGCAACCTCGATGGACAGACTGGAAACACCATATATTTT. Full variable domain (rest looked up from reference TRBV2 and TRBJ1-3): EPEVTQTPSHQVTQMGQEVILRCVPISNHLYFYWYRQILGQKVEFLVSFYNNEISEKSEIFDDQFSVERPDGSNFTLKIRSTKLEDSAMYFCASSNLDGQTGNTIYFGEGSWLTVV.

This sequence joins TRBV18 and TRBJ1-1; D gene ambiguous. From germline, CDR1 is KGHSH and CDR2 LQKENI. The V end lost 0 bases, the J end lost 4 bases, and 6 bases lay between the germline ends. The CDR3 loop spans 13 amino acids. The CDR3 spells CASSPPTRTEAFF. CDR3 in DNA: TGTGCCAGCTCACCACCGACTCGCACTGAAGCTTTCTTT.

The V call is TRBV4-2, the J call TRBJ1-2; D not certain. The ends were cut back, 1 base at V and 7 bases at J, with 16 bases in the middle. The CDR3 loop spans 15 amino acids. CDR1 LGHNA and CDR2 YNFKEQ come from the germline V gene. The CDR3 is CASSQASGTSGGYTF. In DNA form, the CDR3 reads TGTGCCAGCAGCCAAGCAAGCGGCACTAGTGGTGGCTACACCTTC.

The chain is built from TRBV4-1 and TRBJ1-6; no firm D call. The V end lost 1 base, the J end lost 6 bases, and 10 bases lay between the germline ends. This CDR3 has 15 residues. CDR1 and CDR2 from the germline V gene are MGHRA and YSYEKL. The chain's CDR3 is CASSQAGSGNSPLHF. CDR3 in DNA: TGCGCCAGCAGCCAAGCGGGGAGTGGTAATTCACCCCTCCACTTT.

This chain's CDR3 is CASRPGTFQETQYF. The CDR3 nucleotides read TGTGCCAGCAGGCCCGGGACTTTCCAAGAGACCCAGTACTTC. The V call is TRBV2, the J call TRBJ2-5, with D possibly TRBD2 on 6 matching bases. V gave up 6 bases and J gave up 1 base, with 12 bases separating them. Germline V gene sequence: CDR1 SNHLY, CDR2 FYNNEI. The CDR3 is 14 amino acids.

This chain connects TRBV30 to TRBJ2-7; TRBD1 is a possible D gene (7 bases). Trimming shortened V by 0 bases and J by 3 bases, and 15 bases separated the two germline ends. The length of the CDR3 is 15 residues. Per germline, CDR1 GTSNPN and CDR2 SVGIG (reference sequence). The CDR3: CAWSVRAGGNYEQYF. The CDR3 nucleotides read TGTGCCTGGAGTGTACGGGCAGGGGGGAACTACGAGCAGTACTTC.

The rearrangement joins TRBV28 to TRBJ2-4, with TRBD2 as a possible D gene (6 bases). The V and J ends lost 8 bases and 8 bases respectively, with 19 bases between them. The CDR3 sequence is 14 residues long. CDR1 is MDHEN, CDR2 SYDVKM, per germline. This CDR3 is CASSGSGDGYIQYF. CDR3 in DNA: TGTGCCAGCTCCGGGTCGGGGGATGGGTACATTCAGTACTTC.

The chain couples TRBV10-3 to TRBJ2-5, with 7 bases aligning to TRBD1. CDR3 size: 15 residues. Looked up from germline, CDR1 is ENHRY and CDR2 is SYGVKD. J gave up 1 base and V 5 bases, and 7 bases lay outside the gene matches. The DNA for the CDR3 is TGTGCCATCAGTACCTCGACAGGGTTCCAAGAGACCCAGTACTTC. This sequence encodes CAISTSTGFQETQYF.

The V call is TRBV6-4, the J call TRBJ2-7; 8 bases agree with TRBD1. There are 12 residues in the CDR3. Germline CDR1 is MRHNA and CDR2 is SNTAGT. Losses at the gene ends were 7 bases for V and 2 bases for J; bases not matched to a gene: 1. CDR3: CASNRGAYEQYF. CDR3 DNA: TGTGCCAGCAACAGGGGGGCCTACGAGCAGTACTTC.

This clone has more than one count but fewer than ten. The V call is TRBV7-2, the J call TRBJ1-2; 12 bases line up with TRBD1. Unmatched junction bases numbered 6, after V lost 5 bases and J lost 8 bases. The CDR3 covers 14 residues. Germline V CDR1 and CDR2: SGHTA, FQGNSA. CDR3 DNA sequence: TGTGCCAGCAGCAAGAGAGGGACAGGGGGCGGCTACACCTTC. Translation: CASSKRGTGGGYTF.

V gene TRBV5-1 combines with J gene TRBJ1-2; weak D call: TRBD1 (5 bases). Germline V gene sequence: CDR1 SGHRS, CDR2 YFSETQ. The ends were cut back, 4 bases at V and 6 bases at J, with 10 bases in the middle. The CDR3 contains 12 residues. For the CDR3, the DNA is TGCGCCAGCAGCCGGGACGGGGATGGCTACACCTTC. Amino acids: CASSRDGDGYTF.

This clone has only one observation. The chain joins TRBV7-9 to TRBJ1-3, with D tentatively TRBD1 (5 bases). Germline V gives CDR1 SEHNR, CDR2 FQNEAQ (reference sequence). Trimming stripped 7 bases from V and 4 bases from J, with 14 bases between. The CDR3 is 14 amino acids. The DNA of the CDR3 is TGTGCCAGCACCCGGGGGTTTTCAGGAAACACCATATATTTT. Translating it yields CASTRGFSGNTIYF.

Note on this clone: At one end the junction does not follow the germline gene, possibly because of a read error. The rearrangement joins TRBV15 to TRBJ2-7; 7 bases align to TRBD2. CDR3 size: 15 residues. Per the germline V gene, CDR1 is LNHNV and CDR2 is YYDKDF (reference sequence). The CDR3 here is CAPSRGVGGTYEQYF. The CDR3 nucleotides are TGTGCCCCCAGCAGAGGGGTGGGGGGGACCTACGAGCAGTACTTC.

The chain links TRBV3-1 (or the pseudogene TRBV3-2) to TRBJ2-5; 13 bases agree with TRBD2. CDR3 length equals 15 residues. Trimming removed 6 bases from V and 9 bases from J; junction bases left unmatched: 10. From germline, CDR1 is LGHDT and CDR2 YNNKEL (reference sequence). In DNA, the CDR3 is TGTGCCAGCAGTCCCGGACTAGCGGGGGATAAACCCCAGTACTTC. This sequence encodes CASSPGLAGDKPQYF.

V usage is TRBV19 and J usage is TRBJ1-2, with 8 nucleotides matching TRBD1. V shed 6 bases and J 5 bases; nucleotides not matched to a gene: 5. The CDR3 is 13 residues long. Germline assignment: CDR1 LNHDA and CDR2 SQIVND (reference sequence). In DNA, the CDR3 is TGTGCCAGTAGATCAGGGGGCGAGTATGGCTACACCTTC. Encoded protein: CASRSGGEYGYTF.

V and J are TRBV5-1 and TRBJ1-1, with D maybe TRBD1 (5 bases). Germline V CDR1 and CDR2: SGHRS, YFSETQ. Trimming took off 0 bases at V and 4 bases at J, with 13 bases between the two ends. The CDR3 extends over 15 amino acids. The CDR3 reads CASSLDRLGGTEAFF. Here the CDR3 DNA reads TGCGCCAGCAGCTTGGATCGGCTCGGGGGCACTGAAGCTTTCTTT.

This chain connects TRBV18 to TRBJ2-3; a possible D gene is TRBD2 (5 bases). Germline V lookup: CDR1 KGHSH, CDR2 LQKENI. The CDR3 consists of 12 residues. Trimming pared 8 bases from V and 6 bases from J, leaving 12 bases between. CDR3 nucleotide sequence: TGTGCCAGCACCGGGGTGGACGATACGCAGTATTTT. It is translated as CASTGVDDTQYF.

This clone has a single count. The V call is TRBV7-3, the J call TRBJ2-1; 7 bases match TRBD2. The germline gives CDR1 SGHTA, CDR2 FQGTGA. The CDR3 is 13 amino acids. The V segment lost 4 bases and the J segment 12 bases; nucleotides outside the gene matches: 9. Here the CDR3 reads CASSSQGVAGQFF. The CDR3 coding sequence is TGTGCCAGCAGCTCCCAAGGGGTAGCGGGGCAGTTCTTC.

The chain employs TRBV19 and TRBJ2-7; 9 bases align to TRBD1. Germline CDR1 LNHDA, CDR2 SQIVND (reference sequence). The CDR3 consists of 16 residues. Trimming took 6 bases from V and 3 from J; bases not matched to a gene: 12. Here the CDR3 reads CASSTGTGLGFYEQYF. DNA of the CDR3: TGTGCCAGTAGCACCGGGACAGGGTTAGGATTCTACGAGCAGTACTTC.

The rearrangement joins TRBV6-1 to TRBJ2-7; 13 bases map to TRBD2. There are 17 residues in the CDR3. Germline assignment: CDR1 MNHNS and CDR2 SASEGT. The ends lost 3 bases at V and 2 bases at J; junction bases unmatched: 7. The CDR3, as DNA: TGTGCCAGCAGTGAGGTGACTAGCGGGAGGTATACCTACGAGCAGTACTTC. Amino acids: CASSEVTSGRYTYEQYF.

This rearrangement joins TRBV28 to TRBJ1-2, with unresolved D. Germline-derived CDR1 and CDR2 are MDHEN and SYDVKM. The CDR3 is made up of 10 amino acids. Trimming removed 6 bases from V and 6 bases from J, with 5 bases in between. In nucleotides, the CDR3 is TGTGCCAGCAGGCGCCATGGCTACACCTTC. Protein product: CASRRHGYTF.

The CDR3 here is CASSLGGRSETQYF. Here the CDR3 DNA reads TGTGCCAGCAGTTTAGGCGGGAGGTCAGAGACCCAGTACTTC. The chain recombines TRBV28 with TRBJ2-5, with 8 bases fitting TRBD2. Germline V CDR1 and CDR2: MDHEN, SYDVKM. The CDR3 sequence is 14 residues long. J gave up 4 bases and V 2 bases, and 3 bases lay outside the gene matches.

This rearrangement joins TRBV18 to TRBJ2-7; D might be TRBD1 (5 bases). This CDR3 comprises 13 residues. CDR1 is KGHSH and CDR2 is LQKENI in the germline V gene. V lost 3 bases, J lost 3 bases, and 9 bases lay in between. The CDR3 here is CASSPNQGYEQYF. Here the CDR3 DNA reads TGTGCCAGCTCACCCAACCAGGGCTACGAGCAGTACTTC.

V is TRBV2 and J is TRBJ2-7; a possible D gene is TRBD1 (5 bases). V was shortened by 10 bases and J by 0 bases, with 16 bases between the two germline ends. CDR3 length: 14 amino acids. CDR1 SNHLY and CDR2 FYNNEI come from the germline V gene. CDR3 DNA: TGTGCCACCAACCAGGGAATAAGCTCCTACGAGCAGTACTTC. Protein product: CATNQGISSYEQYF.

The chain couples TRBV6-5 to TRBJ1-1; D might be TRBD1 (5 bases). V gave up 2 bases and J gave up 3 bases, with 16 bases separating them. The germline V gene has CDR1 MNHEY and CDR2 SVGAGI. The CDR3 extends over 16 amino acids. CDR3 coding DNA: TGTGCCAGCAGTTACCGATTTATGGGGGGGTACACTGAAGCTTTCTTT. It yields the protein CASSYRFMGGYTEAFF.

J is TRBJ2-5 and V is TRBV9; D not certain. Trimming shortened V by 1 base and J by 3 bases, and 13 bases separated the two germline ends. The V gene's germline CDR1 is SGDLS and CDR2 YYNGEE. The CDR3 runs to 15 residues. CDR3 DNA sequence: TGTGCCAGCAGCGTATCACTACGGGTGGAAGAGACCCAGTACTTC. Amino acid sequence: CASSVSLRVEETQYF.

The V gene is TRBV29-1, the J gene TRBJ2-7, with D maybe TRBD1 (6 bases). This CDR3 contains 16 residues. Germline assignment: CDR1 SQVTM and CDR2 ANQGSEA. Deletions cut 7 bases from V and 0 bases from J, with 22 bases between. Here the CDR3 DNA reads TGCAGCGCCCAAAGGACGGGACAATCATTCTCCTACGAGCAGTACTTC. This gives the protein CSAQRTGQSFSYEQYF.

This chain joins TRBV7-9 and TRBJ2-1, with D uncertain. This CDR3 contains 15 residues. Germline loops: CDR1 SEHNR, CDR2 FQNEAQ (reference sequence). Trimming cost V 2 bases and J 2 bases, with 10 bases left between them. The CDR3 coding sequence is TGTGCCAGCAGCTTAAGAACCGACGCCTACAATGAGCAGTTCTTC. Its protein is CASSLRTDAYNEQFF.

The gene calls are TRBV3-1 (or the pseudogene TRBV3-2) and TRBJ1-4, with D uncertain. Looked up from germline, CDR1 is LGHDT and CDR2 is YNNKEL (reference sequence). This CDR3 contains 15 residues. Trimming took 1 base from V and 1 from J, leaving 7 bases between them. The CDR3 sequence: CASSQGLGTNEKLFF. The CDR3 DNA sequence: TGTGCCAGCAGCCAAGGATTAGGAACTAATGAAAAACTGTTTTTT.